These 32 T cell receptor beta chains were sequenced from one sample in a study of T cells in Graves' hyperthyroidism and ophthalmopathy. TCR beta CDR3 regions were amplified from RNA. A first-round RT-PCR of the TCR CDR3 used the HTBI primer set. From the multiplex PCR reads, TCRdb called clonotypes with MiXCR, one entry per CDR3 protein. This table holds about 610,000 distinct CDR3 sequences, about 14% found once. The sequenced sample consisted of blood. Every receptor here comes from a woman aged 40 to 55 with Graves' ophthalmopathy.

The chain links TRBV25-1 to TRBJ2-3; 10 nucleotides agree with TRBD2. The J segment lost 2 bases and the V segment lost 1 base, leaving 3 bases of the junction unmatched. Germline-derived CDR1 and CDR2 are MGHDK and SYGVNS. The CDR3 runs 16 residues. The CDR3 region is CASSESSGGFTDTQYF. Written as DNA, the CDR3 is TGTGCCAGCAGTGAATCTAGCGGGGGATTCACAGATACGCAGTATTTT.

This clonotype was counted at least ten times. The genes are TRBV6-2 or TRBV6-3 and TRBJ2-2, with D maybe TRBD2 (5 bases). Trimming took 2 bases from V and 0 from J, leaving 19 bases between them. The germline gives CDR1 MNHEY, CDR2 SVGEGT. This CDR3 is built from 19 residues. The CDR3 DNA is TGTGCCAGCAGTTACCACGGACCCCGGGAACACGCGAACACCGGGGAGCTGTTTTTT. This gives the protein CASSYHGPREHANTGELFF.

This clonotype has at least ten counts. The CDR3 spells CASSEWGIPGYGYTF. DNA of the CDR3: TGTGCCAGCAGTGAATGGGGGATTCCGGGCTATGGCTACACCTTC. This sequence joins TRBV6-1 and TRBJ1-2; D is possibly TRBD1 (5 bases). The CDR3 length is 15 residues. V was trimmed by 2 bases and J by 4 bases, leaving 14 bases between them. Looked up from germline, CDR1 is MNHNS and CDR2 is SASEGT.

This chain joins TRBV7-8 and TRBJ2-4; TRBD1 agrees at 9 bases. The CDR3 extends over 19 amino acids. Per the germline V gene, CDR1 is SGHVS and CDR2 is FQNEAQ. The V gene end was trimmed by 4 bases and the J gene end by 3 bases; junction bases not matched to a gene: 16. CDR3 protein: CASSSRKWGQGFDKNIQYF. Here the CDR3 DNA reads TGTGCCAGCAGCTCCCGTAAATGGGGACAGGGATTTGACAAAAACATTCAGTACTTC.

This clonotype was detected many times. The rearrangement uses TRBV6-5 and TRBJ1-1, with D maybe TRBD1 (5 bases). This CDR3 has 16 amino acids. The germline CDR1 and CDR2 sequences are MNHEY and SVGAGI. With 4 bases removed from V and 5 bases from J, the gap between germline ends came to 20 bases. CDR3 sequence reads: CASSSFQGSGGTEAFF. CDR3 in DNA: TGTGCCAGCAGTTCTTTTCAGGGTTCGGGTGGAACTGAAGCTTTCTTT.

This clonotype was seen ten or more times. V gene TRBV11-3 combines with J gene TRBJ2-2, with 7 positions matching TRBD2. CDR3 length: 19 residues. With V trimmed by 3 bases and J by 0 bases, 13 bases remained unmatched. Germline V lookup: CDR1 SGHNT, CDR2 YENEEA. The CDR3 spells CASSFPTGGGVANTGELFF. CDR3 nucleotides: TGTGCCAGCAGCTTCCCGACGGGGGGAGGGGTGGCGAACACCGGGGAGCTGTTTTTT.

This clonotype has just a few counts. This chain uses TRBV6-1 with TRBJ1-1; D unresolved. V was shortened by 3 bases and J by 3 bases, with 8 bases between the two germline ends. CDR3 length: 13 amino acids. Per the germline V gene, CDR1 is MNHNS and CDR2 is SASEGT. DNA for the CDR3: TGTGCCAGCAGTGAGTATTGGTACACTGAAGCTTTCTTT. Its translation: CASSEYWYTEAFF.

In this sample, this clonotype turned up many times. CDR3 nucleotide sequence: TGTGCCAGCAGCCCCCACCACTACGAGCAGTACTTC. Translation gives CASSPHHYEQYF. The chain couples TRBV12-3 or TRBV12-4 to TRBJ2-7; D is undetermined. Deletions cut 6 bases from V and 3 bases from J, with 9 bases between. The CDR3 totals 12 residues.

At least ten counts were recorded for this clonotype. This chain connects TRBV12-3 or TRBV12-4 to TRBJ2-7; D possibly corresponds to TRBD1 (5 bases). The CDR3 contains 12 residues. V was cut by 10 bases and J by 5 bases, with 15 bases left in between. This CDR3 is CANNNHRNEQYF. The CDR3 DNA follows: TGTGCCAACAATAATCACAGGAACGAGCAGTACTTC.

The sample holds many counts of this clonotype. The rearrangement uses TRBV6-1 and TRBJ2-7; unclear D gene. The CDR3 runs to 13 residues. V lost 6 bases to trimming and J lost 1 base, with 10 bases between them. The germline V gene encodes CDR1 MNHNS and CDR2 SASEGT. The CDR3 DNA reads TGTGCCAGCAGCCGGTACTTATCCTACGAGCAGTACTTC. This codes for CASSRYLSYEQYF.

This clonotype appeared a few times. The CDR3 nucleotides read TGTGCCAGCAGCTTTGGTCCGGGACAGTACACTGAAGCTTTCTTT. Its translation: CASSFGPGQYTEAFF. V is TRBV11-2 and J is TRBJ1-1; 7 positions agree with TRBD1. CDR1 and CDR2 (germline): SGHAT, FQNNGV. V trimming: 3 bases; J trimming: 3 bases; junction bases outside the gene matches: 7. The CDR3 contains 15 residues.

The chain couples TRBV4-1 to TRBJ2-5; a possible D gene is TRBD2 (6 bases). The CDR3 extends over 12 amino acids. CDR1 and CDR2 from the germline V gene are MGHRA and YSYEKL. Trimming left V 0 bases short and J 9 bases short, with 8 bases between. The CDR3 reads CASSQDREAQYF. CDR3 nucleotides: TGCGCCAGCAGCCAAGATAGGGAGGCCCAGTACTTC.

This clonotype has at least ten counts. In nucleotides, the CDR3 is TGTGCCAGCAGTTACTCGACTAGCGGGGATAAAGAGACCCAGTACTTC. Encoded protein: CASSYSTSGDKETQYF. The J gene is TRBJ2-5, the V gene TRBV6-5, with TRBD2 identical over 11 bases. Germline V CDR1 and CDR2: MNHEY, SVGAGI. The ends lost 0 bases at V and 3 bases at J; junction bases unmatched: 3. This CDR3 is built from 16 residues.

This clonotype was detected ten times or more. The chain carries TRBV7-9 and TRBJ1-2; 7 bases agree with TRBD1. Looked up from germline, CDR1 is SEHNR and CDR2 is FQNEAQ (reference sequence). The CDR3 has 13 residues. The ends lost 2 bases at V and 8 bases at J; junction bases unmatched: 5. CDR3 coding DNA: TGTGCCAGCAGCTTATGGGAGACAGGGGGCTACACCTTC. Its protein product is CASSLWETGGYTF.

This clonotype came up many times. The chain recombines TRBV27 with TRBJ2-7; possible D gene TRBD2, 5 bases. The germline V and J ends were trimmed by 0 bases and 3 bases, with 12 bases remaining between them. Germline V gene data show CDR1 as MNHEY and CDR2 as SMNVEV (reference sequence). This CDR3 is built from 15 residues. The CDR3 DNA is TGTGCCAGCAGTTTATCGGAGGCAGCCGTCTACGAGCAGTACTTC. This codes for CASSLSEAAVYEQYF.

This clonotype was found many times. V gene TRBV6-2 or TRBV6-3 combines with J gene TRBJ1-2, with 7 bases that match TRBD1. The CDR3 is made up of 13 amino acids. The germline V gene encodes CDR1 MNHEY and CDR2 SVGEGT. Trimming took 6 bases from V and 7 from J; bases not matched to a gene: 8. The CDR3 sequence is CASSPQTGVGYTF. DNA of the CDR3: TGTGCCAGCAGCCCTCAAACAGGGGTTGGCTACACCTTC.

The V and J genes are TRBV6-5 and TRBJ1-6, with D perhaps TRBD1 (5 bases). The germline V gene encodes CDR1 MNHEY and CDR2 SVGAGI. This CDR3 contains 16 residues. The germline V and J ends were trimmed by 4 bases and 5 bases, with 15 bases remaining between them. CDR3 loop: CASSSRAAWDNSPLHF. CDR3 sequence (DNA): TGTGCCAGCAGTTCCAGGGCGGCGTGGGATAATTCACCCCTCCACTTT.

This chain connects TRBV5-1 to TRBJ1-1; D may be TRBD1 (6 bases). The CDR3 has 14 residues. The V and J ends lost 2 bases and 4 bases respectively, with 12 bases between them. Germline assignment: CDR1 SGHRS and CDR2 YFSETQ. CDR3 coding DNA: TGCGCCAGCAGCTTTTACTCAGGGGCCACTGAAGCTTTCTTT. Its translation is CASSFYSGATEAFF.

Ten or more counts support this clonotype. The genes are TRBV6-1 and TRBJ1-1; D might be TRBD1 (5 bases). This CDR3 region has 14 residues. V gave up 10 bases and J gave up 0 bases, with 15 bases separating them. CDR1 is MNHNS and CDR2 is SASEGT in the germline V gene. The CDR3 sequence is CATRRGLMNTEAFF. CDR3 bases: TGTGCCACCCGTCGGGGACTCATGAACACTGAAGCTTTCTTT.

This clonotype was counted ten times or more. V gene TRBV28 combines with J gene TRBJ1-2; 7 positions match TRBD1. The trim removed 4 bases at V and 5 bases at J, leaving 19 bases unmatched. The V gene's germline CDR1 is MDHEN and CDR2 SYDVKM. This CDR3 is 18 amino acids long. CDR3 in amino acids: CASSSRARQGMTQYGYTF. The CDR3 DNA follows: TGTGCCAGCAGTTCCAGGGCGAGACAGGGTATGACCCAATATGGCTACACCTTC.

This clonotype was seen at least ten times. This chain connects TRBV11-2 to TRBJ2-5; 8 bases fit TRBD2. The CDR3 is 17 amino acids. Losses at the gene ends were 2 bases for V and 2 bases for J; bases not matched to a gene: 10. In germline, CDR1 is SGHAT, CDR2 FQNNGV. As DNA, the CDR3 is TGTGCCAGCAGCTTACTGAGCGGGAGAGTGGGGCAAGAGACCCAGTACTTC. This translates into CASSLLSGRVGQETQYF.

This CDR3 is CASSIGGISNQPQHF. Written as DNA, the CDR3 is TGTGCCAGTAGTATTGGGGGGATTAGCAATCAGCCCCAGCATTTT. The chain links TRBV19 to TRBJ1-5, with D perhaps matching TRBD1 (5 bases). CDR3 length equals 15 residues. The germline gives CDR1 LNHDA, CDR2 SQIVND (reference sequence). V was shortened by 3 bases and J by 0 bases, with 9 bases between the two germline ends.

The chain recombines TRBV7-2 with TRBJ2-5; D may be TRBD2 (6 bases). The germline V and J ends were trimmed by 5 bases and 5 bases, with 15 bases remaining between them. This CDR3 contains 14 residues. Germline V CDR1 and CDR2: SGHTA, FQGNSA. The CDR3 here is CASSGTLAQETQYF. CDR3 bases: TGTGCCAGCAGCGGTACCCTAGCGCAGGAGACCCAGTACTTC.

Ten or more counts support this clonotype. The genes are TRBV7-8 and TRBJ1-5, with 7 positions matching TRBD1. Germline values: CDR1 SGHVS, CDR2 FQNEAQ. Germline trimming cut 4 bases from V and 7 bases from J; bases unmatched to any gene: 19. CDR3 length: 18 amino acids. The CDR3 region has the DNA TGTGCCAGCAGCTCCTCACTGACGACGACAGGGCTCTTACAGCCCCAGCATTTT. It translates to CASSSSLTTTGLLQPQHF.

As for this clonotype: At one end the junction does not follow the germline gene, possibly because of a read error. V and J are TRBV28 and TRBJ2-7; TRBD1 matches 10 bases. CDR1 is MDHEN, CDR2 SYDVKM, per germline. There are 13 residues in the CDR3. The CDR3 DNA reads as TGCGCCAGCATAACCCTGGACAGGGGGGAGCAGTACTTC. Its translation is CASITLDRGEQYF. The full variable domain, completed using reference TRBV28 and TRBJ2-7, is DVKVTQSSRYLVKRTGEKVFLECVQDMDHENMFWYRQDPGLGLRLIYFSYDVKMKEKGDIPEGYSVSREKKERFSLILESASTNQTSMYLCASITLDRGEQYFGPGTRLTVT.

This clonotype showed up just a few times. This rearrangement joins TRBV7-2 to TRBJ1-5; no definite D call. This CDR3 has 12 amino acids. CDR1 is SGHTA and CDR2 is FQGNSA in the germline V gene. The V end was cut by 5 bases, the J end by 7 bases, with 9 bases between. CDR3 loop: CASSAVGQPQHF. The CDR3 DNA sequence: TGTGCCAGCAGCGCAGTTGGGCAGCCCCAGCATTTT.

This clonotype appeared a few times. The chain joins TRBV6-5 to TRBJ1-1; D remains unclear. Germline V gene sequence: CDR1 MNHEY, CDR2 SVGAGI. The V end was cut by 2 bases, the J end by 4 bases, with 8 bases between. The CDR3 spans 13 residues. Written as DNA, the CDR3 is TGTGCCAGCAGTTACCCAGGTTCCACTGAAGCTTTCTTT. This gives the protein CASSYPGSTEAFF.

This clonotype was seen only a few times. One end of the junction is discordant with germline, which a read error may explain. The rearrangement joins TRBV6-1 to TRBJ2-5; tentatively, D is TRBD2 (6 bases). This CDR3 is built from 16 residues. Germline CDR1 MNHNS, CDR2 SASEGT. CDR3 protein: CGSSEALGSGGETQYF. The CDR3 DNA reads TGTGGCAGCAGTGAAGCGCTCGGCAGTGGGGGGGAGACCCAGTACTTC.

This clonotype was counted at least ten times. The rearrangement links TRBV7-9 to TRBJ1-2; no clear D. V lost 5 bases to trimming and J lost 8 bases, with 15 bases between them. CDR1 is SEHNR and CDR2 is FQNEAQ in the germline V gene (reference sequence). The CDR3 consists of 13 residues. CDR3 sequence (DNA): TGTGCCAGCAGCCCTCTAACGGGATTAGGCTACACCTTC. This gives the protein CASSPLTGLGYTF.

In this sample, this clonotype turned up many times. V gene TRBV25-1 combines with J gene TRBJ1-1, with D perhaps matching TRBD1 (5 bases). The V end lost 1 base, the J end lost 3 bases, and 15 bases lay between the germline ends. The CDR3 length is 16 residues. Per germline, CDR1 MGHDK and CDR2 SYGVNS. DNA of the CDR3: TGTGCCAGCAGTGAATTTGGGCCAGGGTATGACACTGAAGCTTTCTTT. Translated: CASSEFGPGYDTEAFF.

This clonotype showed up many times. The V gene is TRBV12-3 or TRBV12-4, the J gene TRBJ2-5; 7 bases are a match to TRBD2. The CDR3 has 14 amino acids. V was pared by 3 bases and J by 4 bases, with 5 bases of the junction left unmatched. CDR3 sequence reads: CASSFRGEGETQYF. The CDR3 DNA reads TGTGCCAGCAGTTTCAGAGGGGAGGGAGAGACCCAGTACTTC.

This chain uses TRBV24-1 with TRBJ2-5; TRBD2 aligns across 13 bases. Germline lookup yields CDR1 KGHDR and CDR2 SFDVKD. The CDR3 sequence is 18 residues long. The V segment lost 3 bases and the J segment 2 bases; nucleotides outside the gene matches: 8. CDR3 amino acids: CATSDPTPGLAGQETQYF. Written as DNA, the CDR3 is TGTGCCACCAGTGATCCCACCCCGGGACTAGCGGGGCAAGAGACCCAGTACTTC.